This record concerns one TCR beta chain sequence. The sample comes from a study of Ad26.COV2.S vaccination and SARS-CoV-2 variants. Treatment meaning: some 20 received Ad26.COV2.S at low or high dose, single or two shots; 5 received placebo; per-sample allocation not given. Sampling happened 63 days after the first vaccine or placebo injection. The vaccine antigen was prefusion-stabilized Wuhan SARS-CoV-2 spike. Only in-frame clones appear in the TCRdb table, and some are missing; sequencing was by immunoSEQ multiplex PCR. The profile shows about 350,000 clones, around 89% of them singletons. The TCR comes from a person aged 18 to 59 who received the Ad26.COV2.S COVID-19 vaccine or a placebo. Sequenced here: peripheral blood, sampled in a trial of Ad26.COV2.S vaccine versus placebo.

The CDR3 bases are TGTGCCAGCAGCGTTGGTTCAGGGGGCGCCGGAAACACCATATATTTT. This sequence encodes CASSVGSGGAGNTIYF. The chain couples TRBV9 to TRBJ1-3, with 8 nucleotides matching TRBD1. V shed 2 bases, J shed 4 bases, and the junction held 8 bases outside the gene matches. CDR1 is SGDLS and CDR2 is YYNGEE in the germline V gene. The CDR3 is 16 amino acids.